This T cell receptor beta chain was identified during a study of T-cell reconstitution after alpha-beta-depleted transplantation in children. For TCRbeta, the library was prepared with unique molecular identifiers. TCRdb fed the PCR reads into MiXCR, producing one record per CDR3 protein. The sample lists hundreds of thousands of distinct CDR3 sequences; approximately 16% were seen once. There are a few counts of this clonotype. Source: PBMCs from the stem cell graft donor, taken from the stem cell graft. The receptor was derived from a human donor who donated a stem cell graft to a child with acute myeloid leukemia.

The CDR3 region has the DNA TGCAGTGCTAGGGAGCCTCTGGCACTCCATCAGCCCCAGCATTTT. It encodes CSAREPLALHQPQHF. The chain employs TRBV20-1 and TRBJ1-5; D remains unclear. The length of the CDR3 is 15 residues. Germline CDR1 reads DFQATT; CDR2 reads SNEGSKA (reference sequence). V was pared by 3 bases and J by 5 bases, with 17 bases between.